Presented here are 22 T cell receptor beta chains from one specimen sequenced in a study of shared clonotypes between healthy human individuals. This table comes from immunoSEQ multiplex PCR, and its TCRdb copy is limited to in-frame clones, with some not included. The data show more than 2 million clones, 90% to 95% seen once. In the naive CD8 group, cells lacked CD45RO and were positively selected for CCR7, so terminally differentiated effector memory CD45RA+ cells were left out. Sequencing was done on a sample of naive CD8+ T cells from PBMCs. Every receptor here comes from a man between 18 and 29 years old in good health. Some clones in this sample may be carry-over from other donors' samples.

This clone was seen only once. The chain couples TRBV7-8 to TRBJ2-1, with 11 nucleotides matching TRBD2. The CDR3 runs 16 residues. Germline V lookup: CDR1 SGHVS, CDR2 FQNEAQ. V lost 5 bases, J lost 11 bases, and 14 bases stayed unmatched. The CDR3 DNA reads as TGTGCCAGCAGCGCCTCGGCCCGACTAGCGGGATCCCAGCAGTTCTTC. It encodes CASSASARLAGSQQFF.

The chain links TRBV29-1 to TRBJ1-1; D may be TRBD1 (5 bases). Germline V gene data show CDR1 as SQVTM and CDR2 as ANQGSEA. The CDR3 covers 12 residues. V was trimmed by 0 bases and J by 6 bases, leaving 8 bases between them. CDR3 DNA: TGCAGCGTTGAAGAGGTGGGGCCTGAAGCTTTCTTT. Its protein is CSVEEVGPEAFF.

The chain recombines TRBV2 with TRBJ2-1; 9 bases align to TRBD2. Germline V gene lookup returns CDR1 SNHLY and CDR2 FYNNEI. The CDR3 contains 14 residues. V lost 2 bases and J lost 5; bases outside the gene matches: 1. DNA for the CDR3: TGTGCCAGCAGTGAACTAGCGGGGAACAATGAGCAGTTCTTC. Protein sequence: CASSELAGNNEQFF.

The chain recombines TRBV29-1 with TRBJ1-2, with D tentatively TRBD1 (6 bases). Germline CDR1 reads SQVTM; CDR2 reads ANQGSEA. The CDR3 extends over 14 amino acids. The germline V and J ends were trimmed by 0 bases and 6 bases, with 14 bases remaining between them. CDR3 loop: CSVEDRTGMNGYTF. DNA for the CDR3: TGCAGCGTTGAAGATAGAACAGGGATGAATGGCTACACCTTC.

The chain couples TRBV4-3 to TRBJ2-3; TRBD1 agrees at 9 bases. The CDR3 consists of 17 residues. V gave up 1 base and J gave up 2 bases; unmatched junction bases: 7. Germline-derived CDR1 and CDR2 are LGHNA and YSLEER. This CDR3 reads CASSQGIQGAYTDTQYF. The CDR3 DNA reads as TGCGCCAGCAGCCAAGGGATACAGGGGGCATACACAGATACGCAGTATTTT.

A word on this clone: The same CDR3 is also encoded by other DNA sequences in this sample. This chain joins TRBV27 and TRBJ2-7; 9 bases are a match to TRBD1. Germline V gene sequence: CDR1 MNHEY, CDR2 SMNVEV (reference sequence). Trimming removed 6 bases from V and 0 bases from J; junction bases left unmatched: 6. The CDR3 covers 15 residues. The CDR3 sequence is CASSLGQGGSYEQYF. The DNA for the CDR3 is TGTGCCAGCAGCCTGGGACAGGGAGGCTCCTACGAGCAGTACTTC.

This chain connects TRBV7-3 to TRBJ2-1; no firm D call. The V end lost 4 bases, the J end lost 5 bases, and 6 bases lay between the germline ends. From germline, CDR1 is SGHTA and CDR2 FQGTGA. This CDR3 has 12 residues. The DNA for the CDR3 is TGTGCCAGCAGCTCCCCACACAATGAGCAGTTCTTC. Translation gives CASSSPHNEQFF.

This sequence joins TRBV9 and TRBJ1-5; 7 nucleotides align to TRBD1. The CDR3 covers 15 residues. The J segment lost 4 bases and the V segment lost 4 bases, leaving 8 bases of the junction unmatched. The germline CDR1 and CDR2 sequences are SGDLS and YYNGEE. The CDR3 DNA follows: TGTGCCAGCAGCCAGGGGGGACAGAGTAATCAGCCCCAGCATTTT. It is translated as CASSQGGQSNQPQHF.

V usage is TRBV27 and J usage is TRBJ2-7; perhaps TRBD1 as D (6 bases). CDR1 is MNHEY, CDR2 SMNVEV, per germline (reference sequence). There are 16 residues in the CDR3. The ends were cut back, 5 bases at V and 9 bases at J, with 26 bases in the middle. The CDR3 reads CASSEWWDTSIGVQYF. The CDR3 DNA reads as TGTGCCAGCAGTGAATGGTGGGACACCTCTATCGGGGTGCAGTACTTC.

This chain joins TRBV6-5 and TRBJ2-7, with 8 positions matching TRBD2. V dropped 6 bases and J dropped 2; count of bases not matched to a gene: 6. Germline assignment: CDR1 MNHEY and CDR2 SVGAGI. This CDR3 has 14 amino acids. The CDR3 loop reads CASREGTRAYEQYF. The CDR3 bases are TGTGCCAGCAGGGAGGGGACTAGAGCCTACGAGCAGTACTTC.

This CDR3 is CASSFRTSGPAYEQYF. Here the CDR3 DNA reads TGTGCCAGCAGTTTCCGGACTAGCGGGCCCGCCTACGAGCAGTACTTC. The chain carries TRBV28 and TRBJ2-7; 11 positions match TRBD2. Germline values: CDR1 MDHEN, CDR2 SYDVKM. The CDR3 contains 16 residues. J gave up 2 bases and V 3 bases, and 6 bases lay outside the gene matches.

This sequence joins TRBV7-6 and TRBJ1-1; D uncertain. This CDR3 spans 13 amino acids. The V gene's germline CDR1 is SGHVS and CDR2 FNYEAQ. The V end was cut by 3 bases, the J end by 0 bases, with 5 bases between. CDR3 protein: CASSFSMNTEAFF. The DNA for the CDR3 is TGTGCCAGCAGCTTCAGTATGAACACTGAAGCTTTCTTT.

The V and J genes are TRBV27 and TRBJ1-1, with D uncertain. The CDR3 is 13 amino acids. CDR1 MNHEY and CDR2 SMNVEV come from the germline V gene (reference sequence). Trimming took off 6 bases at V and 3 bases at J, with 11 bases between the two ends. CDR3 nucleotide sequence: TGTGCCAGCAGGGGCAGTATGGACACTGAAGCTTTCTTT. It translates to CASRGSMDTEAFF.

The CDR3 loop reads CASRRRGPLEGKLFF. CDR3 DNA: TGTGCCAGCAGGAGGAGGGGCCCCCTCGAGGGAAAACTGTTTTTT. The J gene is TRBJ1-4, the V gene TRBV5-8; D perhaps matches TRBD1 (5 bases). This CDR3 is built from 15 residues. Trimming took off 5 bases at V and 10 bases at J, with 21 bases between the two ends. Germline V gene lookup returns CDR1 SGHTS and CDR2 YDEGEE.

The gene calls are TRBV5-6 and TRBJ2-7; 8 nucleotides match TRBD1. The CDR3 runs 15 residues. The germline CDR1 and CDR2 sequences are SGHDT and YYEEEE. V shed 9 bases and J 8 bases; nucleotides not matched to a gene: 19. CDR3 sequence (DNA): TGTGCCACCCTCACAAGCGGACAGGGTTCGTCCAAGCAGTACTTC. Residues: CATLTSGQGSSKQYF.

The rearrangement joins TRBV7-3 to TRBJ2-5; D is possibly TRBD2 (6 bases). This CDR3 is built from 14 residues. CDR1 and CDR2 from the germline V gene are SGHTA and FQGTGA. V was trimmed by 1 base and J by 5 bases, leaving 11 bases between them. CDR3 nucleotide sequence: TGTGCCAGCAGCTTAATGGGTGCGGGGGAGACCCAGTACTTC. Protein: CASSLMGAGETQYF.

The chain is built from TRBV5-4 and TRBJ2-7, with 7 bases identical to TRBD1. CDR1 SGHNT and CDR2 YYREEE come from the germline V gene (reference sequence). The V gene end was trimmed by 3 bases and the J gene end by 4 bases; junction bases not matched to a gene: 13. The CDR3 spans 16 residues. In DNA, the CDR3 is TGTGCCAGCAGCTCTGCTTCCTGGACAGGAGAATACGAGCAGTACTTC. This sequence encodes CASSSASWTGEYEQYF.

V gene TRBV27 combines with J gene TRBJ2-3; 10 positions agree with TRBD2. CDR3 length: 17 amino acids. Trimming cost V 4 bases and J 0 bases; bases outside gene matches: 7. Germline V gives CDR1 MNHEY, CDR2 SMNVEV (reference sequence). The CDR3 region is CASSSRTSGDSTDTQYF. The CDR3, as DNA: TGTGCCAGCAGTTCTCGGACTAGCGGTGATAGCACAGATACGCAGTATTTT.

The CDR3 spells CASSRRRQGAVNEQFF. In DNA, the CDR3 is TGTGCCAGCAGCCGAAGACGACAGGGGGCGGTGAATGAGCAGTTCTTC. The chain couples TRBV27 to TRBJ2-1; 10 bases fit TRBD1. CDR1 is MNHEY, CDR2 SMNVEV, per germline (reference sequence). J was trimmed by 7 bases and V by 6 bases; bases with no gene match: 12. The CDR3 contains 16 residues.

V is TRBV7-9 and J is TRBJ2-7; D not certain. The CDR3 totals 15 residues. The V gene lost 0 bases and the J gene lost 5 bases, with 14 bases spanning the gap. Germline V gene lookup returns CDR1 SEHNR and CDR2 FQNEAQ (reference sequence). The CDR3 nucleotides are TGTGCCAGCAGCTTAGCGATGGGGTTATGGGACGAGCAGTACTTC. Translation: CASSLAMGLWDEQYF.

The chain is built from TRBV7-8 and TRBJ2-3; the match to TRBD2 covers 9 bases. The CDR3 is 15 residues long. V was pared by 5 bases and J by 1 base, with 4 bases of the junction left unmatched. CDR1 and CDR2 (germline): SGHVS, FQNEAQ. This CDR3 is CASSLSSGGTDTQYF. The CDR3 DNA sequence: TGTGCCAGCAGCCTTTCTAGCGGGGGCACAGATACGCAGTATTTT.

This chain links TRBV7-9 with TRBJ2-7, with 9 bases identical to TRBD2. The germline V gene has CDR1 SEHNR and CDR2 FQNEAQ (reference sequence). This CDR3 is built from 14 residues. With V trimmed by 5 bases and J by 3 bases, 5 bases remained unmatched. CDR3 sequence reads: CASSDRLADYEQYF. The CDR3 DNA reads TGTGCCAGCAGCGACCGACTAGCGGACTACGAGCAGTACTTC.